The 2 T cell receptor beta chains below were found in one sample sequenced in a study of control samples from healthy donors and cancer patients. Measured with immunoSEQ multiplex PCR; TCRdb has only the in-frame clones, and not every one. The sample records over 100,000 clones, about 92% being singletons. The material sequenced was blood. These receptors were taken from a woman younger than 30 in good health.

This clone appeared once. The genes are TRBV6-5 and TRBJ1-4; D call uncertain. The CDR3 is 15 residues long. V lost 6 bases and J lost 3, with 14 bases in between. Germline values: CDR1 MNHEY, CDR2 SVGAGI. CDR3 loop: CASSQGRAPNEKLFF. The CDR3 DNA sequence: TGTGCCAGCAGCCAAGGGAGGGCCCCTAATGAAAAACTGTTTTTT.

The chain carries TRBV12-3 or TRBV12-4 and TRBJ1-5; D is undetermined. V shed 1 base and J shed 5 bases, with 6 bases lying between them. This CDR3 comprises 13 residues. CDR3 DNA: TGTGCCAGCAGTTTAGGGGGAGATCAGCCCCAGCATTTT. Residues: CASSLGGDQPQHF.